Described below is a single T cell receptor (beta chain) sequence and its context. This sample was included in a study of blood T cell repertoires in COVID-19. In the study overall: The study drew acute and convalescent COVID-19 samples from the United States, Italy and Spain.

Germline V gives CDR1 SNHLY, CDR2 FYNNEI. Trimming removed 5 bases from V and 0 bases from J, with 4 bases in between. The CDR3 spans 12 residues. Using immunoSEQ multiplex PCR, the repertoire was profiled, and TCRdb retains in-frame clones only, with some absent. The table shows roughly 330,000 clones, with 88% occurring only once. This receptor was taken from a woman in her forties or fifties with active or convalescent COVID-19. V gene TRBV2 combines with J gene TRBJ1-1; D is unclear. Sequenced sample: peripheral blood. The CDR3, as DNA: TGTGCCAGCAGTCCCATGAACACTGAAGCTTTCTTT. Its protein product is CASSPMNTEAFF.